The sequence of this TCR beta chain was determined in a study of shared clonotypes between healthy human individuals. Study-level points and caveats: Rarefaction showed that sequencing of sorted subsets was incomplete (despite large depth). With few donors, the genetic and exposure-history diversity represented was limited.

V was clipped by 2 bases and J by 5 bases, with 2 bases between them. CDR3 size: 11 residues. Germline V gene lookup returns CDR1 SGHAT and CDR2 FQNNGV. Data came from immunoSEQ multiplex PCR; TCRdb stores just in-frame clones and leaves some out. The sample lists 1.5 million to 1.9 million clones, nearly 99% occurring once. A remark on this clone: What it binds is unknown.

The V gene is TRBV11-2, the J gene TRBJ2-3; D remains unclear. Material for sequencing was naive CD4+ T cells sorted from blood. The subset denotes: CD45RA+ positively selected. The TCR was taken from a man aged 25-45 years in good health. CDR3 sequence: CASSLKDTQYF. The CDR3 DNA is TGTGCCAGCAGCTTAAAAGATACGCAGTATTTT.